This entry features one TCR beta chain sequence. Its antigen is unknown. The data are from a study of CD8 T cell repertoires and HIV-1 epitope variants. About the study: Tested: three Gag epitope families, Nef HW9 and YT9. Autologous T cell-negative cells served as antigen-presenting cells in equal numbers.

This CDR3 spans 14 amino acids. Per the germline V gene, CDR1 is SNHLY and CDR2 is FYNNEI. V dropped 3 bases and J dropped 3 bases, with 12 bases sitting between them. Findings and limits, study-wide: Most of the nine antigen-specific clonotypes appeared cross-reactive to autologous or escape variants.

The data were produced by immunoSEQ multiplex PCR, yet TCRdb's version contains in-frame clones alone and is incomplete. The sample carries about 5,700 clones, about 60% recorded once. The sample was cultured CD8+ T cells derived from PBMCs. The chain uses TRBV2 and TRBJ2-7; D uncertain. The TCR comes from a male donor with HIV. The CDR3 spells CASSDELEIYEQYF. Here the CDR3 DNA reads TGTGCCAGCAGTGACGAGCTCGAGATCTACGAGCAGTACTTC.